This is a list of T cell receptor beta chains from one sample in a study of shared clonotypes between healthy human individuals. Profiled with immunoSEQ multiplex PCR; TCRdb holds only in-frame clones, not every one. This table has some 2,400,000 clones, around 95% appearing once. Material for sequencing was naive CD4+ T cells sorted from blood. All receptors derive from a man aged 18 to 35 in good health. Each CDR3 is given with its conserved first and last residue. Each record gives: D gene, V gene, clone size, J gene, CDR3 DNA, CDR3 protein. A D gene is named only where the DNA matches it firmly. The size of a clone is reported for some rows only, either as once, few or many, or as a class for expanded clones.

.,TRBV29-1,.,TRBJ2-7,TGCAGCGTTGAGGGTTCCTACGAGCAGTACTTC,CSVEGSYEQYF
.,TRBV5-1,.,TRBJ2-5,TGCGCCAGCAGCTTGGTTCCGGGGCCGCAAGAGACCCAGTACTTC,CASSLVPGPQETQYF
.,TRBV7-9,.,TRBJ1-1,TGTGCCAGCAGCTCAAGGGGGGTAGAAGGCACTGAAGCTTTCTTT,CASSSRGVEGTEAFF
.,TRBV7-2,.,TRBJ2-1,TGTGCCAGCAGCTCACCCTTTAGCGGAAGCTCCTACAATGAGCAGTTCTTC,CASSSPFSGSSYNEQFF
TRBD2,TRBV11-2,.,TRBJ2-7,TGTGCCAGCAGCCCCACTAGCGGGATACTGTACGAGCAGTACTTC,CASSPTSGILYEQYF
TRBD2,TRBV4-1,.,TRBJ2-2,TGCGCCAGCAGCCAAGGGGCTAGCGGGAGGGACACCGGGGAGCTGTTTTTT,CASSQGASGRDTGELFF
.,TRBV19,.,TRBJ1-1,TGTGCCAGTAGTATAGGGGTCCTCGATTTTCGTGAAGCTTTCTTT,CASSIGVLDFREAFF
TRBD1,TRBV6-1,.,TRBJ1-6,TGTGCCAGCAGGGGGACAGGTAGTAATTCACCCCTCCACTTT,CASRGTGSNSPLHF
TRBD1,TRBV4-3,.,TRBJ1-3,TGCGCCAGCAGCCAAGATCCTACAGGGGCTGGAAACACCATATATTTT,CASSQDPTGAGNTIYF
.,TRBV7-9,few,TRBJ1-5,TGTGCCAGCAGCTTAGGCCAGAATATTGGCAATCAGCCCCAGCATTTT,CASSLGQNIGNQPQHF
TRBD2,TRBV7-2,.,TRBJ2-7,TGTGCCAGCAGTCCTTGGGGGGGAGTGGGTTACGAGCAGTACTTC,CASSPWGGVGYEQYF
.,TRBV9,.,TRBJ1-4,TGTGCCACCACCAGGACAGTGTCGGAAAAACTGTTTTTT,CATTRTVSEKLFF
.,TRBV10-2,.,TRBJ2-5,TGCGCCAGCAGTGAGGCCACCGCGCAAGAGACCCAGTACTTC,CASSEATAQETQYF
TRBD1,TRBV5-1,.,TRBJ1-2,TGCGCCAGCAGCTTGGTAGGGGGCATTTATGATGGCTACACCTTC,CASSLVGGIYDGYTF
.,TRBV19,.,TRBJ2-5,TGTGCCAGTAGTATAATCCAACTAGGGCGGGAGACCCAGTACTTC,CASSIIQLGRETQYF
TRBD1,TRBV7-8,.,TRBJ1-1,TGTGCCAGCAGCAGAGCGGGACAGGGAAACACTGAAGCTTTCTTT,CASSRAGQGNTEAFF
.,TRBV5-5,.,TRBJ2-7,TGTGCCAGCAGCTTGGTCATTAGCAGCATCTCCTACGAGCAGTACTTC,CASSLVISSISYEQYF
.,TRBV2,.,TRBJ1-2,TGTGCCAGCAGTGAAGTAGGGTTCTATGGCTACACCTTC,CASSEVGFYGYTF
TRBD2,TRBV4-1,.,TRBJ2-5,TGCGCCAGCAGCCAAGGAGCTAGCGGGGGGCCCCAACCCCAAGAGACCCAGTACTTC,CASSQGASGGPQPQETQYF
.,TRBV6-5,.,TRBJ1-5,TGTGCCAGCAGTTACCGGCGGGACCAGCCCCAGCATTTT,CASSYRRDQPQHF
.,TRBV15,.,TRBJ2-7,TGTGCCACCAGCCTCTCCCTATTGGTCGGCCGCTACGAGCAGTACTTC,CATSLSLLVGRYEQYF
.,TRBV7-9,.,TRBJ1-1,TGTGCCAGCAGCCAAACACAGGGTTTGAACACTGAAGCTTTCTTT,CASSQTQGLNTEAFF
.,TRBV30,few,TRBJ1-1,TGTGCCTGGAGCAAACAGGGGAACACTGAAGCTTTCTTT,CAWSKQGNTEAFF
.,TRBV7-6,.,TRBJ2-1,TGTGCCAGCAGCTTAGCAGGCAGCTACGATGAGCAGTTCTTC,CASSLAGSYDEQFF
TRBD1,TRBV28,once,TRBJ2-7,TGTGCCAGCACCACAAATCGGGACAGGGGGGTGGGCGAGCAGTACTTC,CASTTNRDRGVGEQYF
.,TRBV2,.,TRBJ1-5,TGTGCCAGCAGTGCCCGACAGGATAGCAATCAGCCCCAGCATTTT,CASSARQDSNQPQHF
.,TRBV6-6,.,TRBJ2-6,TGTGCCAGCAGTTACCCCTCTGGGGCCAACGTCCTGACTTTC,CASSYPSGANVLTF
TRBD1,TRBV5-4,once,TRBJ2-7,TGTGCCAGCAGCTTACAGGGGGTGAACGAGCAGTACTTC,CASSLQGVNEQYF
.,TRBV6-5,once,TRBJ2-7,TGTGCCAGCAGTCTATACCGGGATTTCTACGAGCAGTACTTC,CASSLYRDFYEQYF
.,TRBV5-1,.,TRBJ1-1,TGCGCCAGCAGGTTGGCCGAGAACACTGAAGCTTTCTTT,CASRLAENTEAFF
.,TRBV11-2,.,TRBJ2-7,TGTGCCAGCAGCCCAACCCCCAGGGCAGGGCAAAACTGGTACGAGCAGTACTTC,CASSPTPRAGQNWYEQYF
TRBD1,TRBV29-1,.,TRBJ1-6,TGCAGCGCCCAGCTCGGACAGGGATGGGGATCACCCCTCCACTTT,CSAQLGQGWGSPLHF
.,TRBV6-5,.,TRBJ1-6,TGTGCCAGCAGTTCCCTCCCCCAAGGCGGAAACTCACCCCTCCACTTT,CASSSLPQGGNSPLHF
.,TRBV5-4,.,TRBJ2-2,TGTGCCAGCAGGCGGGACCGGAACACCGGGGAGCTGTTTTTT,CASRRDRNTGELFF
.,TRBV2,.,TRBJ1-2,TGTGCCAGCAGGGTAGCGGGGGTTGGCTACACCTTC,CASRVAGVGYTF
.,TRBV30,few,TRBJ2-7,TGTGCCTGGAGTGTAGGGGGGACAGTCCCCTACGAGCAGTACTTC,CAWSVGGTVPYEQYF
.,TRBV5-1,once,TRBJ1-4,TGCGCCAGCAGCTTCGCCGTCGTGGGGGTTAATGAAAAACTGTTTTTT,CASSFAVVGVNEKLFF
.,TRBV27,.,TRBJ1-4,TGTGCCAGCAGTCCTTCCACCCGGGGAGTGGCTAATGAAAAACTGTTTTTT,CASSPSTRGVANEKLFF
.,TRBV10-1,.,TRBJ2-3,TGCGCCAGCAGTGAGTACGTCAGTGGCACAGATACGCAGTATTTT,CASSEYVSGTDTQYF
.,TRBV10-3,.,TRBJ2-5,TGTGCCATCAGTGAGGAAGAGACCCAGTACTTC,CAISEEETQYF
.,TRBV5-1,.,TRBJ1-3,TGCGCCAGCAGCTTGGCCGGGTCGCCGCGGGACACCATATATTTT,CASSLAGSPRDTIYF
.,TRBV28,.,TRBJ1-2,TGTGCCAGCACCCCGGTTGCTACACTGGATTCTCGGGGTGGCTACACCTTC,CASTPVATLDSRGGYTF
.,TRBV19,.,TRBJ2-2,TGTGCCAGTAGTTTCGAAACCGGGCTCGGGGAGCTGTTTTTT,CASSFETGLGELFF
TRBD2,TRBV4-3,.,TRBJ2-7,TGCGCCAGCAGCCAACAGACGGGGGGCTACGAGCAGTACTTC,CASSQQTGGYEQYF
.,TRBV6-5,.,TRBJ1-2,TGTGCCAGCAGTTACTGGGGGACCGGCTACACCTTC,CASSYWGTGYTF
.,TRBV6-5,.,TRBJ2-1,TGTGCCAGCAGGAGCAGCGGCTACAATGAGCAGTTCTTC,CASRSSGYNEQFF
.,TRBV11-2,.,TRBJ2-5,TGTGCCAGCAGCTTAGCCCGGCAGGGGGGGACCCAGTACTTC,CASSLARQGGTQYF
TRBD1,TRBV5-1,.,TRBJ2-5,TGCGCCAGCAGCTTGAGGACAGGGGAACAAGAGACCCAGTACTTC,CASSLRTGEQETQYF
.,TRBV19,once,TRBJ1-2,TGTGCCAGTCGGGACCGCCCCTATGGCTACACCTTC,CASRDRPYGYTF